The 28 T cell receptor beta chains below were found in one sample sequenced in a study of blood T cell repertoires in COVID-19 (dated by TCRdb to 2019 to 2021). The library was obtained by the immunoSEQ multiplex PCR assay. TCRdb took over this immuneACCESS table, retaining in-frame rearrangements with V and J assigned. Such tables are incomplete; in checked studies, under half of the missing clones stem from an unresolved V gene, and the remainder is unexplained. The sample table contains 90,000 to 120,000 clones; only one count was recorded for approximately 90% of them. In total, the top ten clones hold 0.97% of the sample. Material for sequencing was peripheral blood. Every receptor here comes from a man between 60 and 75 years old with acute or convalescent COVID-19.

The CDR3 here is CASSYRQGGTEAFF. In nucleotides, the CDR3 is TGTGCCAGCAGTTACCGACAGGGGGGGACTGAAGCTTTCTTT. V gene TRBV6-6 combines with J gene TRBJ1-1; 9 bases fit TRBD1. CDR3 length: 14 amino acids. Germline V gives CDR1 MNHNY, CDR2 SVGAGI (reference sequence). V shed 2 bases, J shed 5 bases, and the junction held 3 bases outside the gene matches.

On this clone: At the DNA level, this CDR3 is encoded by other sequences in the same sample as well. The chain joins TRBV19 to TRBJ1-3, with a possible D match to TRBD1 (5 bases). CDR3 length equals 14 residues. Germline V CDR1 and CDR2: LNHDA, SQIVND (reference sequence). The V gene lost 3 bases and the J gene lost 0 bases, with 6 bases spanning the gap. The CDR3 loop is CASSIDSSGNTIYF. CDR3 nucleotide sequence: TGTGCCAGTAGTATCGACAGCTCTGGAAACACCATATATTTT.

V is TRBV9 and J is TRBJ2-7, with D possibly matching TRBD1 (6 bases). Germline values: CDR1 SGDLS, CDR2 YYNGEE. V lost 0 bases and J lost 3, with 13 bases in between. This CDR3 contains 15 residues. This chain's CDR3 is CASSVGQGLFYEQYF. CDR3 DNA: TGTGCCAGCAGCGTAGGGCAGGGGCTATTCTACGAGCAGTACTTC.

This chain connects TRBV7-6 to TRBJ2-2, with D uncertain. V was clipped by 4 bases and J by 5 bases, with 8 bases between them. The CDR3 spans 13 residues. Germline V gives CDR1 SGHVS, CDR2 FNYEAQ. The CDR3 nucleotides read TGTGCCAGCAGCTCCGCCCGGACCGGGGAGCTGTTTTTT. Protein product: CASSSARTGELFF.

The CDR3 coding sequence is TGTGCCAGCAGCCAACTAGCGGGGCAAGAGACCCAGTACTTC. This translates into CASSQLAGQETQYF. The chain combines TRBV2 with TRBJ2-5; 10 bases line up with TRBD2. Germline CDR1 SNHLY, CDR2 FYNNEI. CDR3 size: 14 residues. V was pared by 6 bases and J by 2 bases, with 3 bases of the junction left unmatched.

The chain carries TRBV28 and TRBJ2-1; 13 bases are shared with TRBD2. The CDR3 covers 15 residues. Trimming at V came to 6 bases and at J to 9 bases, leaving 8 bases not matched to a gene. Germline V gene sequence: CDR1 MDHEN, CDR2 SYDVKM. The CDR3 region is CASSLLAGGLGEQFF. The CDR3 nucleotides read TGTGCCAGCAGCCTACTAGCGGGAGGGCTTGGTGAGCAGTTCTTC. Supplemented by reference TRBV28 and TRBJ2-1, the full variable domain reads DVKVTQSSRYLVKRTGEKVFLECVQDMDHENMFWYRQDPGLGLRLIYFSYDVKMKEKGDIPEGYSVSREKKERFSLILESASTNQTSMYLCASSLLAGGLGEQFFGPGTRLTVL.

The CDR3 nucleotides are TGTGCCACCGAGGGGGGGAGGTTTAATCAGCCCCAGCATTTT. Protein: CATEGGRFNQPQHF. The chain couples TRBV28 to TRBJ1-5, with TRBD1 as a possible D gene (6 bases). The CDR3 has 14 amino acids. CDR1 is MDHEN and CDR2 is SYDVKM in the germline V gene. V was pared by 10 bases and J by 4 bases, with 17 bases between.

This sequence joins TRBV3-1 (or the pseudogene TRBV3-2) and TRBJ1-2, with TRBD1 identical over 9 bases. Germline V gene data show CDR1 as LGHDT and CDR2 as YNNKEL (reference sequence). Germline trimming cut 5 bases from V and 7 bases from J; bases unmatched to any gene: 11. The CDR3 length is 15 residues. The CDR3 is CASSGEQGARFGYTF. The CDR3 nucleotides read TGTGCCAGCAGCGGAGAACAGGGGGCGCGTTTTGGCTACACCTTC.

The rearrangement uses TRBV7-9 and TRBJ2-1, with D tentatively TRBD1 (8 bases). This CDR3 has 15 residues. CDR1 and CDR2 (germline): SEHNR, FQNEAQ (reference sequence). The V and J ends lost 3 bases and 4 bases respectively, with 13 bases between them. The CDR3 DNA is TGTGCCAGCAGCTTTAACAGGGGGGGATACAATGAGCAGTTCTTC. Amino acid sequence: CASSFNRGGYNEQFF.

The chain uses TRBV2 and TRBJ2-7; 7 bases align to TRBD1. Germline-derived CDR1 and CDR2 are SNHLY and FYNNEI. The CDR3 totals 14 residues. V lost 7 bases and J lost 6; bases outside the gene matches: 12. CDR3 residues: CASKLQGPTPEQYF. CDR3 DNA: TGTGCCAGCAAACTACAGGGGCCGACTCCCGAGCAGTACTTC.

The rearrangement links TRBV25-1 to TRBJ2-1; 14 nucleotides align to TRBD2. The CDR3 contains 15 residues. Germline trimming cut 7 bases from V and 7 bases from J; bases unmatched to any gene: 6. Germline lookup yields CDR1 MGHDK and CDR2 SYGVNS. CDR3 in DNA: TGTGCCAGCAAGACTAGCGGGAGGGCCGGGAATGAGCAGTTCTTC. It is translated as CASKTSGRAGNEQFF.

The chain links TRBV11-3 to TRBJ1-1, with D perhaps TRBD1 (5 bases). This CDR3 is 15 amino acids long. Trimming took 4 bases from V and 1 from J, leaving 13 bases between them. Germline CDR1 is SGHNT and CDR2 is YENEEA. The CDR3 region is CASSSPGPSNTEAFF. The CDR3, as DNA: TGTGCCAGCAGCTCACCAGGGCCCTCGAACACTGAAGCTTTCTTT.

This sequence joins TRBV10-3 and TRBJ1-3; the D gene is possibly TRBD1 (5 bases). The CDR3 length is 14 residues. Trimming removed 6 bases from V and 8 bases from J, with 17 bases in between. Per the germline V gene, CDR1 is ENHRY and CDR2 is SYGVKD. The CDR3 region is CAISKGQGLDTIYF. The CDR3 DNA is TGTGCCATCAGCAAAGGGCAGGGCTTGGACACCATATATTTT.

CDR3 bases: TGTGCCAGTAGCTTCTCCGGGACAGGGGGCTATCACTATGGCTACACCTTC. Translation gives CASSFSGTGGYHYGYTF. This chain joins TRBV19 and TRBJ1-2; 12 positions match TRBD1. CDR3 length: 17 amino acids. The V and J ends lost 6 bases and 3 bases, in that order; junction bases with no gene match: 11. Germline values: CDR1 LNHDA, CDR2 SQIVND (reference sequence).

This rearrangement joins TRBV27 to TRBJ1-1; D remains unclear. Germline loops: CDR1 MNHEY, CDR2 SMNVEV (reference sequence). The CDR3 length is 13 residues. V was clipped by 3 bases and J by 1 base, with 6 bases between them. The CDR3: CASSFSGNTEAFF. The CDR3 DNA reads as TGTGCCAGCAGTTTTAGTGGGAACACTGAAGCTTTCTTT.

J is TRBJ1-1 and V is TRBV6-5; TRBD1 is a possible D gene (6 bases). V was pared by 0 bases and J by 1 base, with 9 bases between. CDR3 length: 15 amino acids. Germline lookup yields CDR1 MNHEY and CDR2 SVGAGI. CDR3 DNA: TGTGCCAGCAGTTACTCGGGGGACACGAACACTGAAGCTTTCTTT. This translates into CASSYSGDTNTEAFF.

J is TRBJ2-2 and V is TRBV27, with 9 nucleotides matching TRBD1. Trimming took 8 bases from V and 6 from J; bases not matched to a gene: 7. Germline CDR1 is MNHEY and CDR2 is SMNVEV (reference sequence). This CDR3 spans 14 amino acids. In nucleotides, the CDR3 is TGTGCCAGCCACAGGGGGCAAATGGCCGGGGAGCTGTTTTTT. This encodes CASHRGQMAGELFF.

The chain combines TRBV19 with TRBJ1-4; 7 bases are a match to TRBD1. Germline V gene lookup returns CDR1 LNHDA and CDR2 SQIVND (reference sequence). V shed 5 bases, J shed 5 bases, and the junction held 8 bases outside the gene matches. This CDR3 has 15 residues. Written as DNA, the CDR3 is TGTGCCAGTAGTCTCGGGACAGCGTTGAATGAAAAACTGTTTTTT. Translation gives CASSLGTALNEKLFF.

J is TRBJ2-1 and V is TRBV15; 7 bases map to TRBD2. CDR3 length: 15 residues. In germline, CDR1 is LNHNV, CDR2 YYDKDF (reference sequence). Trimming took 0 bases from V and 4 from J; bases not matched to a gene: 3. CDR3 sequence (DNA): TGTGCCACCAGCAGAGAAAGCGGGGTATACAATGAGCAGTTCTTC. Translating gives CATSRESGVYNEQFF.

CDR3 residues: CAWSAGAYGYTF. DNA for the CDR3: TGTGCCTGGAGTGCCGGAGCCTATGGCTACACCTTC. The rearrangement uses TRBV30 and TRBJ1-2; D gene ambiguous. This CDR3 is 12 amino acids long. Looked up from germline, CDR1 is GTSNPN and CDR2 is SVGIG (reference sequence). V dropped 1 base and J dropped 4 bases, with 7 bases sitting between them.

Here the CDR3 reads CASRADRDSKEPQHF. The CDR3 DNA reads TGCGCCAGCAGGGCAGACCGGGACTCGAAGGAACCCCAGCATTTT. This chain joins TRBV23-1 and TRBJ1-5, with a weak D call TRBD1 (5 bases). Being an ORF, TRBV23-1 has a function that is uncertain. The V end was cut by 6 bases, the J end by 10 bases, with 22 bases between. This CDR3 has 15 amino acids.

The rearrangement joins TRBV2 to TRBJ2-5, with TRBD2 identical over 8 bases. The CDR3 consists of 15 residues. Per germline, CDR1 SNHLY and CDR2 FYNNEI. Trimming took 3 bases from V and 2 from J; bases not matched to a gene: 5. CDR3 sequence: CASSERSGGQETQYF. CDR3 bases: TGTGCCAGCAGTGAGAGGTCGGGAGGGCAAGAGACCCAGTACTTC.

This rearrangement joins TRBV6-5 to TRBJ2-2; 7 bases align to TRBD2. Germline values: CDR1 MNHEY, CDR2 SVGAGI. With V trimmed by 2 bases and J by 4 bases, 4 bases remained unmatched. This CDR3 is built from 15 residues. CDR3 in DNA: TGTGCCAGCAGTTACGCTGCGGGAGTCACCGGGGAGCTGTTTTTT. Encoded protein: CASSYAAGVTGELFF.

The rearrangement joins TRBV7-3 to TRBJ2-1; 9 bases are shared with TRBD2. J lost 6 bases, V lost 5 bases, and 8 bases had no gene match. The CDR3 has 15 residues. The germline V gene encodes CDR1 SGHTA and CDR2 FQGTGA. The CDR3 nucleotides read TGTGCCAGCAGCCGGGCGGGAGGGGCCCTCAATGAGCAGTTCTTC. As protein: CASSRAGGALNEQFF.

V gene TRBV20-1 combines with J gene TRBJ2-1; TRBD2 matches 11 bases. The germline V gene encodes CDR1 DFQATT and CDR2 SNEGSKA (reference sequence). V gave up 3 bases and J gave up 15 bases; unmatched junction bases: 7. The CDR3 is 12 residues long. The chain's CDR3 is CSASLAGGRRFF. DNA for the CDR3: TGCAGTGCTAGTTTAGCGGGAGGGCGTCGGTTCTTC.

This clone was detected a few times. The chain employs TRBV19 and TRBJ2-1, with TRBD2 matching over 10 bases. This CDR3 contains 18 residues. CDR1 and CDR2 from the germline V gene are LNHDA and SQIVND (reference sequence). V dropped 5 bases and J dropped 4; count of bases not matched to a gene: 14. The DNA of the CDR3 is TGTGCCAGTAGTTGGACCCCAGGAGCGGGAGGGAGGTACAATGAGCAGTTCTTC. It translates to CASSWTPGAGGRYNEQFF.

This chain joins TRBV28 and TRBJ2-3; tentative D call: TRBD2 (6 bases). Germline loops: CDR1 MDHEN, CDR2 SYDVKM. V lost 6 bases to trimming and J lost 3 bases, with 16 bases between them. The CDR3 is 15 amino acids. CDR3 in DNA: TGTGCCAGCAGCCGGGAGTATGGGAGGACAGATACGCAGTATTTT. Protein: CASSREYGRTDTQYF. The full variable domain, rest sourced from reference TRBV28 and TRBJ2-3, is DVKVTQSSRYLVKRTGEKVFLECVQDMDHENMFWYRQDPGLGLRLIYFSYDVKMKEKGDIPEGYSVSREKKERFSLILESASTNQTSMYLCASSREYGRTDTQYFGPGTRLTVL.

The chain is built from TRBV5-4 and TRBJ2-7, with 12 bases aligning to TRBD2. The junction had 3 bases not matched to a gene; V was cut back by 4 bases and J by 4 bases. This CDR3 is built from 14 residues. The germline CDR1 and CDR2 sequences are SGHNT and YYREEE (reference sequence). This CDR3 is CASSNGLAGYEQYF. The CDR3 region has the DNA TGTGCCAGCAGCAACGGACTAGCGGGATACGAGCAGTACTTC.